The 29 T cell receptor beta chains presented below share a single source sample, sequenced in a study of neoadjuvant anti-PD-1 for oral cavity cancer (dated by TCRdb to the early 2020s). The library came from the immunoSEQ multiplex PCR assay. Here the immuneACCESS table is served through TCRdb, limited to in-frame sequences with V and J called. Missing clones are a known gap in these copies; in checked studies unresolved V genes cover under half, and the rest lacks a known reason. Counted in this sample were about 72,000 clones; 70% to 90% of them appeared once. The top ten clones comprise about 3.7% of the sample. The time point label on this specimen signifies: after neoadjuvant nivolumab, at surgical resection. Sequenced here: PBMCs, sampled after nivolumab (anti-PD-1) treatment. The receptors were sampled from a person between 35 and 79 years old with oral cavity squamous cell carcinoma.

The genes are TRBV7-2 and TRBJ2-3, with D possibly TRBD2 on 5 matching bases. This CDR3 spans 12 amino acids. Germline V gene data show CDR1 as SGHTA and CDR2 as FQGNSA. Trimming left V 8 bases short and J 2 bases short, with 8 bases between. CDR3 region: CASGLLTDTQYF. CDR3 nucleotide sequence: TGTGCCAGCGGACTCCTCACAGATACGCAGTATTTT.

This chain connects TRBV2 to TRBJ2-5; 7 bases match TRBD2. V shed 0 bases, J shed 9 bases, and the junction held 4 bases outside the gene matches. The CDR3 runs to 13 residues. CDR1 is SNHLY and CDR2 is FYNNEI in the germline V gene. Here the CDR3 DNA reads TGTGCCAGCAGTGAAGCCTGGGGAGGGGCCCAGTACTTC. This gives the protein CASSEAWGGAQYF.

This clone has a single count. The gene calls are TRBV27 and TRBJ2-7, with a possible D match to TRBD1 (6 bases). V gave up 2 bases and J gave up 5 bases, with 13 bases separating them. The CDR3 totals 14 residues. Looked up from germline, CDR1 is MNHEY and CDR2 is SMNVEV (reference sequence). CDR3 residues: CASSLQGLMNEQYF. The CDR3 nucleotides are TGTGCCAGCAGTTTACAGGGGTTAATGAACGAGCAGTACTTC.

The rearrangement links TRBV20-1 to TRBJ1-3; unclear D gene. CDR1 and CDR2 from the germline V gene are DFQATT and SNEGSKA (reference sequence). There are 11 residues in the CDR3. Trimming shortened V by 7 bases and J by 0 bases, and 4 bases separated the two germline ends. The CDR3 coding sequence is TGCAGTGGGGGCTCTGGAAACACCATATATTTT. This encodes CSGGSGNTIYF.

The chain carries TRBV27 and TRBJ2-7, with 8 bases matching TRBD2. Unmatched junction bases numbered 4, after V lost 3 bases and J lost 6 bases. The CDR3 has 13 amino acids. Germline V gene lookup returns CDR1 MNHEY and CDR2 SMNVEV (reference sequence). CDR3 DNA sequence: TGTGCCAGCAGTTTTCCGGGAGGGTTCGAGCAGTACTTC. Translated: CASSFPGGFEQYF.

The chain joins TRBV6-5 to TRBJ2-2; a possible D gene is TRBD2 (7 bases). This CDR3 contains 15 residues. Trimming cost V 10 bases and J 3 bases, with 18 bases left between them. Germline V gene sequence: CDR1 MNHEY, CDR2 SVGAGI. For the CDR3, the DNA is TGTGCCACTTTGGCCGGGGGGCTTGACACCGGGGAGCTGTTTTTT. Protein sequence: CATLAGGLDTGELFF.

This chain links TRBV2 with TRBJ2-2; D is unresolved. The ends were cut back, 6 bases at V and 1 base at J, with 6 bases in the middle. CDR3 length: 13 residues. The germline V gene encodes CDR1 SNHLY and CDR2 FYNNEI. Written as DNA, the CDR3 is TGTGCCAGCAGCCGACAGAACACCGGGGAGCTGTTTTTT. Its translation: CASSRQNTGELFF.

The genes are TRBV6-5 and TRBJ2-3; TRBD2 matches at 11 bases. Germline-derived CDR1 and CDR2 are MNHEY and SVGAGI. The CDR3 sequence is 15 residues long. J lost 5 bases, V lost 0 bases, and 1 base had no gene match. As DNA, the CDR3 is TGTGCCAGCAGTTACTCTAGCGGGAGGGTAGATACGCAGTATTTT. Its protein product is CASSYSSGRVDTQYF.

The chain combines TRBV7-9 with TRBJ2-1, with TRBD2 as a possible D gene (5 bases). V lost 1 base and J 0 bases, leaving 10 bases between the germline ends. Germline CDR1 and CDR2: SEHNR and FQNEAQ (reference sequence). The CDR3 runs 16 residues. CDR3 nucleotides: TGTGCCAGCAGCTTAGGTAGGACTGCCTCCTACAATGAGCAGTTCTTC. This gives the protein CASSLGRTASYNEQFF.

The chain carries TRBV6-6 and TRBJ2-3; TRBD2 matches at 7 bases. CDR3 length: 16 amino acids. The germline CDR1 and CDR2 sequences are MNHNY and SVGAGI (reference sequence). The ends lost 6 bases at V and 3 bases at J; junction bases unmatched: 12. The CDR3 sequence is CASSPGGAGPTDTQYF. The CDR3 nucleotides are TGTGCCAGCAGCCCCGGGGGAGCGGGACCTACAGATACGCAGTATTTT.

The V call is TRBV5-8, the J call TRBJ1-1; tentative D call: TRBD1 (6 bases). Trimming shortened V by 4 bases and J by 2 bases, and 9 bases separated the two germline ends. CDR3 size: 13 residues. CDR1 and CDR2 from the germline V gene are SGHTS and YDEGEE. This CDR3 is CASSRGLNTEAFF. DNA for the CDR3: TGTGCCAGCAGCCGGGGGCTTAACACTGAAGCTTTCTTT.

The CDR3 loop is CSVSPGTGNQPQHF. The CDR3 DNA sequence: TGCAGCGTTTCCCCCGGGACAGGGAATCAGCCCCAGCATTTT. The chain couples TRBV29-1 to TRBJ1-5; 9 bases map to TRBD1. V dropped 5 bases and J dropped 4; count of bases not matched to a gene: 6. Germline values: CDR1 SQVTM, CDR2 ANQGSEA. This CDR3 comprises 14 residues.

V is TRBV14 and J is TRBJ2-2, with TRBD2 matching 7 bases. CDR1 and CDR2 (germline): SGHDN, FVKESK. V lost 10 bases and J lost 4; bases outside the gene matches: 6. This CDR3 has 13 amino acids. CDR3 amino acids: CATGRLGTGELFF. The CDR3 nucleotides read TGTGCCACCGGGAGGTTGGGCACCGGGGAGCTGTTTTTT.

The rearrangement links TRBV2 to TRBJ2-1, with D tentatively TRBD2 (5 bases). Germline V CDR1 and CDR2: SNHLY, FYNNEI. CDR3 size: 12 residues. Between the trimmed V and J ends, which lost 7 bases and 4 bases, there was a span of 8 bases. CDR3 sequence (DNA): TGTGCCAGCACTGACTATTACAATGAGCAGTTCTTC. Protein: CASTDYYNEQFF.

The V call is TRBV5-3, the J call TRBJ2-3; D tentatively fits TRBD1 or TRBD2 (5 bases each). TRBV5-3 is known as an ORF, though its function is uncertain. Trimming took off 0 bases at V and 2 bases at J, with 13 bases between the two ends. The CDR3 covers 16 residues. The DNA for the CDR3 is TGTGCCAGAAGCTTGGGTGGCCGGGACCTCACAGATACGCAGTATTTT. Residues: CARSLGGRDLTDTQYF.

This clone appeared a few times. The chain carries TRBV5-4 and TRBJ2-7; TRBD2 agrees at 14 bases. Trimming at V came to 3 bases and at J to 7 bases, leaving 6 bases not matched to a gene. Germline-derived CDR1 and CDR2 are SGHNT and YYREEE (reference sequence). The CDR3 has 15 residues. CDR3 sequence (DNA): TGTGCCAGCAGCTCGCCGGGACTAGCGGGAGAGGAGCAGTACTTC. It specifies CASSSPGLAGEEQYF.

This rearrangement joins TRBV29-1 to TRBJ2-5; perhaps D is TRBD1 or TRBD2 (5 bases each). The CDR3 contains 12 residues. Trimming pared 6 bases from V and 1 base from J, leaving 9 bases between. Per germline, CDR1 SQVTM and CDR2 ANQGSEA. The CDR3 DNA reads as TGCAGCGTAAGGGACGGCCAAGAGACCCAGTACTTC. It encodes CSVRDGQETQYF. The full variable domain, in which reference TRBV29-1 and TRBJ2-5 provide the parts outside the CDR3, is SAVISQKPSRDICQRGTSLTIQCQVDSQVTMMFWYRQQPGQSLTLIATANQGSEATYESGFVIDKFPISRPNLTFSTLTVSNMSPEDSSIYLCSVRDGQETQYFGPGTRLLVL.

This clone came up a few times. This chain uses TRBV5-6 with TRBJ1-2; a possible D gene is TRBD1 (6 bases). V dropped 3 bases and J dropped 7 bases, with 10 bases sitting between them. Germline V gene sequence: CDR1 SGHDT, CDR2 YYEEEE. This CDR3 region has 12 residues. The CDR3 DNA follows: TGTGCCAGCAGCTCTCAGGGGTTTGGCTACACCTTC. It yields the protein CASSSQGFGYTF.

The V call is TRBV9, the J call TRBJ2-7; possible D gene TRBD2, 7 bases. V lost 6 bases, J lost 5 bases, and 18 bases lay in between. CDR1 is SGDLS and CDR2 is YYNGEE in the germline V gene. The length of the CDR3 is 14 residues. The CDR3, as DNA: TGTGCCAGCACCCCTTCGGGGGCGGGGGACGAGCAGTACTTC. This codes for CASTPSGAGDEQYF. Combining the CDR3 with reference TRBV9 and TRBJ2-7 gives the whole variable domain DSGVTQTPKHLITATGQRVTLRCSPRSGDLSVYWYQQSLDQGLQFLIQYYNGEERAKGNILERFSAQQFPDLHSELNLSSLELGDSALYFCASTPSGAGDEQYFGPGTRLTVT.

The V call is TRBV4-1, the J call TRBJ1-2, with 9 positions matching TRBD1. This CDR3 region has 16 residues. The V and J ends lost 0 bases and 5 bases, in that order; junction bases with no gene match: 7. Germline lookup yields CDR1 MGHRA and CDR2 YSYEKL. The CDR3 sequence is CASSQDRDREYYGYTF. The CDR3, as DNA: TGCGCCAGCAGCCAAGATCGGGACAGGGAGTATTATGGCTACACCTTC.

The V call is TRBV2, the J call TRBJ1-1; TRBD1 agrees at 7 bases. CDR1 and CDR2 (germline): SNHLY, FYNNEI. J lost 11 bases, V lost 6 bases, and 15 bases had no gene match. The length of the CDR3 is 14 residues. The CDR3 protein is CASSRTPDRVRAFF. The CDR3 DNA sequence: TGTGCCAGCAGCCGAACCCCCGACAGGGTTCGTGCTTTCTTT.

J is TRBJ2-1 and V is TRBV11-2, with TRBD2 matching over 7 bases. This CDR3 has 18 residues. V shed 5 bases, J shed 0 bases, and the junction held 13 bases outside the gene matches. The germline V gene encodes CDR1 SGHAT and CDR2 FQNNGV. CDR3 sequence: CASSPTMGGGSSYNEQFF. The DNA of the CDR3 is TGTGCCAGCAGCCCCACCATGGGGGGAGGGAGCTCCTACAATGAGCAGTTCTTC.

This clone was observed a few times. This chain joins TRBV7-3 and TRBJ1-1; D is unclear. The germline V gene has CDR1 SGHTA and CDR2 FQGTGA. The CDR3 spans 14 residues. V gave up 1 base and J gave up 6 bases, with 12 bases separating them. The DNA for the CDR3 is TGTGCCAGCAGCTTAAGGGGTAGTGAGTCTGAAGCTTTCTTT. This sequence encodes CASSLRGSESEAFF.

The genes are TRBV13 and TRBJ2-3; possibly TRBD1 or TRBD2 for D (5 bases each). The length of the CDR3 is 16 residues. Germline V CDR1 and CDR2: PRHDT, FYEKMQ (reference sequence). Trimming stripped 6 bases from V and 1 base from J, with 17 bases between. The CDR3 loop is CASSFARDGRTDTQYF. In nucleotides, the CDR3 is TGTGCCAGCAGTTTCGCCCGGGACGGCCGCACAGATACGCAGTATTTT.

This sequence joins TRBV5-1 and TRBJ2-7, with 10 bases lining up with TRBD1. The V and J ends lost 0 bases and 3 bases, in that order; junction bases with no gene match: 3. The CDR3 totals 15 residues. In germline, CDR1 is SGHRS, CDR2 YFSETQ. CDR3 nucleotides: TGCGCCAGCAGCTTGGGGGGACAGGGGATCTACGAGCAGTACTTC. The encoded protein is CASSLGGQGIYEQYF.

The chain couples TRBV29-1 to TRBJ1-3, with D possibly TRBD1 on 6 matching bases. The CDR3 has 15 amino acids. V lost 7 bases, J lost 1 base, and 17 bases lay in between. CDR1 and CDR2 from the germline V gene are SQVTM and ANQGSEA. The CDR3: CSASPGGLSGNTIYF. The CDR3 region has the DNA TGCAGCGCTTCTCCCGGGGGGCTATCTGGAAACACCATATATTTT.

This clone came up once. The V and J genes are TRBV4-1 and TRBJ2-1; D unclear. Germline CDR1 is MGHRA and CDR2 is YSYEKL. The CDR3 has 14 residues. V lost 1 base, J lost 6 bases, and 10 bases lay in between. The CDR3 sequence is CASSQVRSTNEQFF. CDR3 DNA: TGCGCCAGCAGCCAAGTAAGAAGTACCAATGAGCAGTTCTTC.

The V call is TRBV30, the J call TRBJ2-3; 9 bases are shared with TRBD2. V shed 1 base, J shed 3 bases, and the junction held 5 bases outside the gene matches. CDR3 length equals 15 residues. CDR1 is GTSNPN, CDR2 SVGIG, per germline (reference sequence). CDR3 protein: CAWSGPSGKTDTQYF. For the CDR3, the DNA is TGTGCCTGGAGTGGGCCTAGCGGGAAGACAGATACGCAGTATTTT. Looking up the rest from reference TRBV30 and TRBJ2-3 gives the full variable domain: SQTIHQWPATLVQPVGSPLSLECTVEGTSNPNLYWYRQAAGRGLQLLFYSVGIGQISSEVPQNLSASRPQDRQFILSSKKLLLSDSGFYLCAWSGPSGKTDTQYFGPGTRLTVL.

The V call is TRBV10-3, the J call TRBJ2-6; D unclear. This CDR3 contains 16 residues. Per the germline V gene, CDR1 is ENHRY and CDR2 is SYGVKD. Deletions cut 3 bases from V and 0 bases from J, with 9 bases between. For the CDR3, the DNA is TGTGCCATCAGTGATCCCCTTTACTCTGGGGCCAACGTCCTGACTTTC. Translating gives CAISDPLYSGANVLTF.